The text below deals with one T cell receptor (beta chain). V lost 8 bases, J lost 4 bases, and 14 bases lay in between. CDR3 size: 13 residues. CDR1 is MNHEY and CDR2 is SMNVEV in the germline V gene (reference sequence). The assay was immunoSEQ multiplex PCR, and TCRdb's table has in-frame clones only and misses some. The sample lists under 200,000 clones, around 91% occurring once. The data are from a study of blood T cell repertoires in COVID-19. Study details: Italy, Spain and the United States were the sources of the convalescent and acute COVID-19 samples. The cDNA or gDNA used as material had been derived from T cells, B-cell-depleted T cells, or PBMCs.

The clonotype originates from a woman between 18 and 29 years old who had recovered from COVID-19. Sequenced: PBMCs or T cells enriched from blood (not recorded which). The chain carries TRBV27 and TRBJ1-2; possibly TRBD1 for D (5 bases). DNA for the CDR3: TGTGCCAGCTTCGGGGGAGGGTCCTATGGCTACACCTTC. It is translated as CASFGGGSYGYTF.